This T cell receptor (beta chain) was recorded in a study of tumor-infiltrating lymphocytes in primary liver carcinoma. The study, taken as a whole, reports: Appearing in all five tumor regions was true of only about 8-24% of top clones.

The germline V gene has CDR1 LGHNA and CDR2 YSLEER. The CDR3 length is 18 residues. Both RNA and DNA were isolated together from roughly 20-30 mg of bulk tissue that had not been sorted. Viable tumor cell content exceeded 80% in every tumor sample. As regards this clonotype: The antigen is undetermined. One end of the junction does not line up with germline, which may come from a read error.

The input was around 500 ng total RNA; TCR beta cDNA was made from it with a constant-region primer. Amplification in three nested multiplex PCR rounds with slightly modified ARM-PCR gave rise to TCR beta libraries. The two initial PCR rounds, roughly 10 cycles each, used TRBV1-TRBV30 forward and C-beta reverse primers. In TCRdb, the multiplex PCR reads were re-called with MiXCR into one record per CDR3 protein. In the table there are some 20,000 distinct CDR3 sequences, around 79% of which are singletons. V and J are TRBV4-3 and TRBJ2-7; 7 positions match TRBD2. The receptor was isolated from a woman aged 25 to 45 with primary liver carcinoma and hepatitis B virus infection. The sequenced sample was liver tumor tissue from sampling region 4. Documented subset: tumor region T4, right-lateral pole. The CDR3 bases are TGCGCCGGCAGCCAAGGTGTGACGGGGGGTCACATTAGCTATGAGCAGTACTTC. This encodes CAGSQGVTGGHISYEQYF.